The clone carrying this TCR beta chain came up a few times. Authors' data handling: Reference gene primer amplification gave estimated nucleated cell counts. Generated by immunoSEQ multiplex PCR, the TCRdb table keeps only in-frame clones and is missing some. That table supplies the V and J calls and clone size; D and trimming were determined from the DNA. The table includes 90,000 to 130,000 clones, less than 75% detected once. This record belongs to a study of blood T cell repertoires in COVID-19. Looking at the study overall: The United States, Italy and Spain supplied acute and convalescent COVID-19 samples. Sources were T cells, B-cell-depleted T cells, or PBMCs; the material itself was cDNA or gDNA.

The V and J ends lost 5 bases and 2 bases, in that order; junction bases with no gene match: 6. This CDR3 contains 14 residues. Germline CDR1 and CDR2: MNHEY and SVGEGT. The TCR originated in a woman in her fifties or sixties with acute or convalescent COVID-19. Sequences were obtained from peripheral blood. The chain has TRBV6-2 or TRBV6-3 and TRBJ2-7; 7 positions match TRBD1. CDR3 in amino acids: CASSSWTGTYEQYF. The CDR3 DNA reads TGTGCCAGCAGTAGTTGGACAGGCACCTACGAGCAGTACTTC.